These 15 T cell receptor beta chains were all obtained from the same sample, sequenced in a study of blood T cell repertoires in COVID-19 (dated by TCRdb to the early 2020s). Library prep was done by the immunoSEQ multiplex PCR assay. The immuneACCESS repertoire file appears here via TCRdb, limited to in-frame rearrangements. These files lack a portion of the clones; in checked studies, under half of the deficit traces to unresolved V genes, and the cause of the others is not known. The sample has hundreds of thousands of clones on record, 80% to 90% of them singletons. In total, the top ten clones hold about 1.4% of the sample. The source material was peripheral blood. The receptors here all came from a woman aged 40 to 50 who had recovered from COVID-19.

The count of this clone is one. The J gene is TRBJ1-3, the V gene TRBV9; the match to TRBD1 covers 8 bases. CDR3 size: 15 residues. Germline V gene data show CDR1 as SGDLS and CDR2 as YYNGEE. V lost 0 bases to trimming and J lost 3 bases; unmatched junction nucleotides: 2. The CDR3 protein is CASSVAGGIGNTIYF. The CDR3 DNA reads TGTGCCAGCAGCGTAGCAGGGGGCATTGGAAACACCATATATTTT.

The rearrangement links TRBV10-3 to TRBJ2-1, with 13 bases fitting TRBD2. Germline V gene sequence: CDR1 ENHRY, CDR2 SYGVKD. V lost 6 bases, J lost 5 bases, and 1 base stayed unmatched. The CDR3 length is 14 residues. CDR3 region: CAIRGTSGDNEQFF. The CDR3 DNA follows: TGTGCCATCAGGGGGACTAGCGGGGACAATGAGCAGTTCTTC.

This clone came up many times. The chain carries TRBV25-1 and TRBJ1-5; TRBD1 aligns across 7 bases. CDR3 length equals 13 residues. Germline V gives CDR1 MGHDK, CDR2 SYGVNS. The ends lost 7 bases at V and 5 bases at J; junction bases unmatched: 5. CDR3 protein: CASKQGLDQPQHF. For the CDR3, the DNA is TGTGCCAGCAAACAGGGGCTGGATCAGCCCCAGCATTTT.

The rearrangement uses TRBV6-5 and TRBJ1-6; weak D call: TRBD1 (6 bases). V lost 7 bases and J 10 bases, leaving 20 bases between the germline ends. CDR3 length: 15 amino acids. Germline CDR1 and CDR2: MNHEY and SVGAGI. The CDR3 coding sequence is TGTGCCAGCACCTACCTACAGGGAGGGGAATCACCCCTCCACTTT. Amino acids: CASTYLQGGESPLHF.

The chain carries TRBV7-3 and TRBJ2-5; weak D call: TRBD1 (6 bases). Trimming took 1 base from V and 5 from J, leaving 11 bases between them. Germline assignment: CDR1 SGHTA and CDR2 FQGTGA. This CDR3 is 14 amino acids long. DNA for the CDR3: TGTGCCAGCAGCTTAAGGGGCCAGGGGGAGACCCAGTACTTC. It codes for CASSLRGQGETQYF.

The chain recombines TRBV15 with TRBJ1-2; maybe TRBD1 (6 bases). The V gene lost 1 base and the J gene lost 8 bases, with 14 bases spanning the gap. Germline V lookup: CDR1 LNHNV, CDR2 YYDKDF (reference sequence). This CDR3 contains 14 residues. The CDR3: CATSRVTRGYGYTF. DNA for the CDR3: TGTGCCACCAGCAGAGTAACCAGGGGTTACGGCTACACCTTC.

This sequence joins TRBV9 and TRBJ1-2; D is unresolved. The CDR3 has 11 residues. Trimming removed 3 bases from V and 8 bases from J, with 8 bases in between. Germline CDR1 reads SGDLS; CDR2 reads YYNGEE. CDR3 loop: CASSADGGYTF. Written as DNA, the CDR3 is TGTGCCAGCAGCGCCGACGGGGGCTACACCTTC.

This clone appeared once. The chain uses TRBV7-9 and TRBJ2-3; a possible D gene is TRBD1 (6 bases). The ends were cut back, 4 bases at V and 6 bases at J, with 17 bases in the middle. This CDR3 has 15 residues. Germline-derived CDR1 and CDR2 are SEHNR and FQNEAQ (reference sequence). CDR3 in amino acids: CASSSRGEGRDTQYF. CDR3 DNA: TGTGCCAGCAGCTCCAGGGGCGAGGGAAGGGATACGCAGTATTTT.

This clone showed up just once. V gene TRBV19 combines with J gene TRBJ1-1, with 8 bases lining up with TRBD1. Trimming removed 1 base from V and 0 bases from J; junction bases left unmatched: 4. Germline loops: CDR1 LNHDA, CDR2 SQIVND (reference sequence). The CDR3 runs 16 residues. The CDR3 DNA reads TGTGCCAGTAGTATAGGGACAGGGCCTATGAACACTGAAGCTTTCTTT. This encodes CASSIGTGPMNTEAFF.

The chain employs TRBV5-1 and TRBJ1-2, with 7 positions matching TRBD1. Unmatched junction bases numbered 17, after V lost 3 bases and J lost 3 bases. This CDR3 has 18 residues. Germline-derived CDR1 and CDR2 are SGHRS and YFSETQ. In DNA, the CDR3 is TGCGCCAGCAGCTCAAGTTACCTTCGGGCAGGGGGAGACTATGGCTACACCTTC. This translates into CASSSSYLRAGGDYGYTF.

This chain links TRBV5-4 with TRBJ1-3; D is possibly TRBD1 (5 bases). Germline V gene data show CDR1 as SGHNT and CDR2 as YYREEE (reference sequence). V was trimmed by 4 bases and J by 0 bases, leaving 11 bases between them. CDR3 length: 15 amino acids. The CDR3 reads CASSPGGSSGNTIYF. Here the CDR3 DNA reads TGTGCCAGCAGCCCGGGGGGAAGCTCTGGAAACACCATATATTTT.

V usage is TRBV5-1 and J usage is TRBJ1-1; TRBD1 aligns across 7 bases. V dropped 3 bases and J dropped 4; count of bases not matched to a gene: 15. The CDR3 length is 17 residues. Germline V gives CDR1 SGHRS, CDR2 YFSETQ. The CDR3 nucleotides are TGCGCCAGCAGCTCTAAGGAAGGGGGCGCGTTTATCACTGAAGCTTTCTTT. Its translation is CASSSKEGGAFITEAFF.

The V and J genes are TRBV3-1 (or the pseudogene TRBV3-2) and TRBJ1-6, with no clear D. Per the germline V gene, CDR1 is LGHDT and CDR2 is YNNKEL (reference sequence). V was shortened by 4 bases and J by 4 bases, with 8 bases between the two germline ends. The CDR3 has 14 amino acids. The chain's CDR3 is CASSPVHYNSPLHF. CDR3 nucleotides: TGTGCCAGCAGCCCGGTGCATTATAATTCACCCCTCCACTTT.

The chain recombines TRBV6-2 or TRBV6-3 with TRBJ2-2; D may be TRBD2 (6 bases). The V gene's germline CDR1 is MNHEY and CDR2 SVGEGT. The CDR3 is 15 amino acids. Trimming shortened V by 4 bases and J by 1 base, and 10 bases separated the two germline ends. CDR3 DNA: TGTGCCAGCAGTTGGGACTCCCGGAACACCGGGGAGCTGTTTTTT. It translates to CASSWDSRNTGELFF.

The CDR3 nucleotides read TGTGCCAGCAGCTTGGCTGGGACAGGTCGCTATGGCTACACCTTC. Translated: CASSLAGTGRYGYTF. V gene TRBV5-5 combines with J gene TRBJ1-2, with 8 bases aligning to TRBD1. CDR1 is SGHKS and CDR2 is YYEKEE in the germline V gene (reference sequence). This CDR3 is 15 amino acids long. The V gene end was trimmed by 0 bases and the J gene end by 4 bases; junction bases not matched to a gene: 5.